A single sample gave rise to the 30 T cell receptor beta chains below, sequenced in a study of identical twins. TCRdb ran MiXCR on the 5' RACE reads and lists one entry per CDR3 protein. The repertoire holds hundreds of thousands of distinct CDR3 sequences, with under 9.5% as singletons. Separately, the same data were catalogued under a study of yellow fever vaccine responses in identical twins.

Input material: memory (CD45RO+) T cells sorted from blood. The receptors were sampled from a woman aged 18-29 years in good health.

This chain uses TRBV6-1 with TRBJ2-2; D is unresolved. This CDR3 is built from 14 residues. V shed 0 bases and J shed 2 bases, with 4 bases lying between them. The germline V gene encodes CDR1 MNHNS and CDR2 SASEGT. This CDR3 reads CASSEALNTGELFF. The CDR3 DNA reads TGTGCCAGCAGTGAAGCGCTTAACACCGGGGAGCTGTTTTTT.

This clonotype was seen at least ten times. J is TRBJ2-7 and V is TRBV5-1; weak D call: TRBD2 (5 bases). CDR3 size: 17 residues. Germline V gives CDR1 SGHRS, CDR2 YFSETQ. Between the trimmed V and J ends, which lost 0 bases and 2 bases, there was a span of 18 bases. The CDR3 DNA follows: TGCGCCAGCAGCTTGGCCTCGTCTGGACTTAAGCCCTACGAGCAGTACGTC. It yields the protein CASSLASSGLKPYEQYV.

At least ten counts were recorded for this clonotype. V usage is TRBV20-1 and J usage is TRBJ1-1, with unresolved D. Trimming took 5 bases from V and 1 from J, leaving 11 bases between them. CDR1 is DFQATT, CDR2 SNEGSKA, per germline (reference sequence). The CDR3 extends over 13 amino acids. CDR3 DNA sequence: TGCAGTGCTCGAGGAGGGCGGAACACTGAAGCTTTCTTT. As protein: CSARGGRNTEAFF.

V gene TRBV6-1 combines with J gene TRBJ2-7, with unresolved D. The CDR3 consists of 12 residues. V was pared by 2 bases and J by 6 bases, with 8 bases between. Looked up from germline, CDR1 is MNHNS and CDR2 is SASEGT. As DNA, the CDR3 is TGTGCCAGCAGTGAAAGGGTCGGCGAGCAGTACTTC. As protein: CASSERVGEQYF.

This clonotype was seen ten or more times. The rearrangement uses TRBV28 and TRBJ2-1, with 15 bases that match TRBD2. CDR1 and CDR2 (germline): MDHEN, SYDVKM. This CDR3 contains 17 residues. After removal of 4 bases from V and 8 bases from J, the junction contained 9 bases not matched to a gene. CDR3 amino acids: CASSSGLAGGAVDEQFF. CDR3 DNA: TGTGCCAGCAGTTCCGGACTAGCGGGAGGGGCTGTGGATGAGCAGTTCTTC. Using reference TRBV28 and TRBJ2-1 for the parts outside the CDR3, the full variable domain is DVKVTQSSRYLVKRTGEKVFLECVQDMDHENMFWYRQDPGLGLRLIYFSYDVKMKEKGDIPEGYSVSREKKERFSLILESASTNQTSMYLCASSSGLAGGAVDEQFFGPGTRLTVL.

This clonotype was seen repeatedly, ten times or more. This chain's CDR3 is CASSGTGHSYEQYV. CDR3 DNA: TGTGCCAGCAGCGGGACCGGACATTCCTACGAGCAGTACGTC. The chain is built from TRBV5-6 and TRBJ2-7; D assignment may be TRBD1 or TRBD2 (5 bases each). Germline V lookup: CDR1 SGHDT, CDR2 YYEEEE. The CDR3 covers 14 residues. V was cut by 4 bases and J by 1 base, with 12 bases left in between.

As to this clonotype: Sequence at one end of the junction differs from germline and may be a read error. The rearrangement joins TRBV2 to TRBJ1-4; no definite D call. CDR1 is SNHLY and CDR2 is FYNNEI in the germline V gene. This CDR3 comprises 15 residues. The CDR3 region has the DNA TGTACCAGCAGTGAATCCCAGGCAACTAATGAAAAACTGTTTTTT. Translating it yields CTSSESQATNEKLFF.

The chain is built from TRBV5-6 and TRBJ2-2; a possible D gene is TRBD2 (6 bases). V lost 4 bases, J lost 9 bases, and 16 bases lay in between. CDR1 is SGHDT, CDR2 YYEEEE, per germline. The CDR3 extends over 14 amino acids. The CDR3 sequence is CASSPTRTGRELFF. As DNA, the CDR3 is TGTGCCAGCAGCCCGACTAGAACCGGCCGGGAGCTGTTTTTT.

This clonotype was counted a few times. V usage is TRBV2 and J usage is TRBJ2-3; TRBD2 matches at 7 bases. Germline-derived CDR1 and CDR2 are SNHLY and FYNNEI. CDR3 length: 14 amino acids. The trim removed 5 bases at V and 4 bases at J, leaving 6 bases unmatched. The CDR3 DNA reads as TGTGCCAGCAGTCCCCTAGCGGTCCCAGATACGCAGTATTTT. Residues: CASSPLAVPDTQYF.

This clonotype has at least ten counts. The chain joins TRBV6-1 to TRBJ1-6; D gene ambiguous. Trimming removed 5 bases at V and 0 bases at J, with 11 bases between. The CDR3 runs 16 residues. Germline V gene lookup returns CDR1 MNHNS and CDR2 SASEGT. The CDR3, as DNA: TGTGCCAGCAGTCCTACAGCGTCCTCCTATAATTCACCCCTCCACTTT. This encodes CASSPTASSYNSPLHF.

The V call is TRBV5-5, the J call TRBJ2-7; D not certain. The CDR3 sequence is 15 residues long. Germline CDR1 reads SGHKS; CDR2 reads YYEKEE (reference sequence). V lost 0 bases to trimming and J lost 4 bases, with 14 bases between them. The CDR3 loop is CASSLVAAQTYEQYF. In DNA, the CDR3 is TGTGCCAGCAGCTTGGTCGCTGCACAGACATACGAGCAGTACTTC.

In this sample, this clonotype turned up a few times. The rearrangement joins TRBV28 to TRBJ1-4; D gene uncertain. Trimming removed 5 bases at V and 3 bases at J, with 13 bases between. Looked up from germline, CDR1 is MDHEN and CDR2 is SYDVKM. The CDR3 covers 15 residues. The CDR3: CASSRAGFPNEKLFF. DNA for the CDR3: TGTGCCAGCAGTCGGGCCGGGTTCCCTAATGAAAAACTGTTTTTT.

This clonotype was detected many times. This chain uses TRBV15 with TRBJ2-3; D ambiguous. The germline CDR1 and CDR2 sequences are LNHNV and YYDKDF (reference sequence). This CDR3 has 13 amino acids. The ends were cut back, 0 bases at V and 8 bases at J, with 9 bases in the middle. In DNA, the CDR3 is TGTGCCACCAGCAGAGATTTGGCGAGTACGCAGTATTTT. Translated, it gives CATSRDLASTQYF.

This clonotype has more than one count but fewer than ten. V and J are TRBV6-1 and TRBJ2-2; weak D call: TRBD2 (7 bases). There are 16 residues in the CDR3. V was clipped by 3 bases and J by 6 bases, with 17 bases between them. The germline V gene has CDR1 MNHNS and CDR2 SASEGT. The CDR3 nucleotides read TGTGCCAGCAGTGAGACCCCTGGGGGGGCTCCCGGGGAGCTGTTTTTT. Translation gives CASSETPGGAPGELFF.

V and J are TRBV7-9 and TRBJ1-1, with D unclear. CDR1 is SEHNR, CDR2 FQNEAQ, per germline (reference sequence). The V end lost 2 bases, the J end lost 1 base, and 8 bases lay between the germline ends. This CDR3 spans 14 amino acids. The chain's CDR3 is CASSLSSANTEAFF. For the CDR3, the DNA is TGTGCCAGCAGCTTATCATCAGCGAACACTGAAGCTTTCTTT.

This clonotype has a count of ten or more. The chain is built from TRBV7-9 and TRBJ1-2, with 10 nucleotides matching TRBD1. The CDR3 runs to 16 residues. The J segment lost 2 bases and the V segment lost 1 base, leaving 4 bases of the junction unmatched. Germline V gives CDR1 SEHNR, CDR2 FQNEAQ (reference sequence). The DNA of the CDR3 is TGTGCCAGCAGCTTAGATCTGGACAGGGGGAACTATGGCTACACCTTC. Its protein product is CASSLDLDRGNYGYTF.

This clonotype occurred many times. This chain connects TRBV7-9 to TRBJ1-5; no clear D. Per the germline V gene, CDR1 is SEHNR and CDR2 is FQNEAQ (reference sequence). The CDR3 is made up of 13 amino acids. Deletions cut 2 bases from V and 5 bases from J, with 7 bases between. The DNA for the CDR3 is TGTGCCAGCAGCTTATCATGGGATCAGCCCCAGCATTTT. This gives the protein CASSLSWDQPQHF.

The rearrangement uses TRBV7-8 and TRBJ1-5; no firm D call. V gave up 2 bases and J gave up 1 base, with 9 bases separating them. Germline V gene data show CDR1 as SGHVS and CDR2 as FQNEAQ. CDR3 length: 15 amino acids. Written as DNA, the CDR3 is TGTGCCAGCAGCTTAAGCATCGGCAGCAATCAGCCCCAGCATTTT. This gives the protein CASSLSIGSNQPQHF.

The V call is TRBV28, the J call TRBJ2-1; 8 nucleotides agree with TRBD1. The CDR3 consists of 12 residues. Germline V lookup: CDR1 MDHEN, CDR2 SYDVKM. CDR3 bases: TGTACCACTAGGACAGGGTTAAATGAGCAGTTCTTC. Residues: CTTRTGLNEQFF.

This clonotype was counted ten times or more. The J gene is TRBJ2-2, the V gene TRBV11-2, with a possible D match to TRBD1 (6 bases). V lost 1 base and J lost 1, with 10 bases in between. This CDR3 is 16 amino acids long. Per the germline V gene, CDR1 is SGHAT and CDR2 is FQNNGV. The CDR3 reads CASSLGRGQNTGELFF. As DNA, the CDR3 is TGTGCCAGCAGCTTAGGCAGGGGTCAGAACACCGGGGAGCTGTTTTTT.

Many counts were recorded for this clonotype. The CDR3 DNA reads as TGCAGTGCTAGAAGGGAGAGCACTGAAGCTTTCTTT. Encoded protein: CSARRESTEAFF. This chain joins TRBV20-1 and TRBJ1-1, with D hard to call. V gave up 2 bases and J gave up 4 bases, with 8 bases separating them. The CDR3 runs 12 residues. Germline-derived CDR1 and CDR2 are DFQATT and SNEGSKA (reference sequence).

This clonotype was picked up a small number of times. The J gene is TRBJ1-3, the V gene TRBV12-3 or TRBV12-4; D is unresolved. With 5 bases removed from V and 0 bases from J, the gap between germline ends came to 8 bases. The CDR3 contains 14 residues. CDR3 sequence: CASSPHSSGNTIYF. The CDR3 DNA sequence: TGTGCCAGCAGTCCGCATAGCTCTGGAAACACCATATATTTT.

This clonotype was seen many times. The chain combines TRBV3-1 with TRBJ2-5, with no clear D. Trimming removed 4 bases at V and 5 bases at J, with 8 bases between. CDR1 LGHDT and CDR2 YNNKEL come from the germline V gene (reference sequence). The CDR3 has 12 amino acids. The CDR3 DNA follows: TGTGCCAGCAGCCGGGCGGTCGAGACCCAGTACTTC. It specifies CASSRAVETQYF.

This clonotype has more than one count but fewer than ten. The J gene is TRBJ1-5, the V gene TRBV5-1; 8 bases agree with TRBD1. V lost 4 bases and J lost 6; bases outside the gene matches: 9. The CDR3 spans 15 residues. Germline lookup yields CDR1 SGHRS and CDR2 YFSETQ. The CDR3 reads CASSPGTGYGQPQHF. The CDR3 DNA follows: TGCGCCAGCAGCCCAGGGACAGGATATGGTCAGCCCCAGCATTTT. The full variable domain, its missing parts supplied by reference TRBV5-1 and TRBJ1-5, is KAGVTQTPRYLIKTRGQQVTLSCSPISGHRSVSWYQQTPGQGLQFLFEYFSETQRNKGNFPGRFSGRQFSNSRSEMNVSTLELGDSALYLCASSPGTGYGQPQHFGDGTRLSIL.

The chain couples TRBV9 to TRBJ1-1; tentatively, D is TRBD1 (6 bases). The CDR3 spans 15 residues. The V gene's germline CDR1 is SGDLS and CDR2 YYNGEE. Trimming removed 0 bases at V and 0 bases at J, with 9 bases between. CDR3 amino acids: CASSVEGGMNTEAFF. The CDR3 nucleotides read TGTGCCAGCAGCGTAGAGGGGGGGATGAACACTGAAGCTTTCTTT.

Only a few counts were recorded for this clonotype. The rearrangement uses TRBV28 and TRBJ2-1; D possibly corresponds to TRBD1 (5 bases). The CDR3 has 13 residues. Looked up from germline, CDR1 is MDHEN and CDR2 is SYDVKM. Trimming stripped 5 bases from V and 15 bases from J, with 20 bases between. The CDR3 coding sequence is TGTGCCAGCAGTGAACAGGTTATCTCACTGTCGTTCTTC. This sequence encodes CASSEQVISLSFF.

This chain uses TRBV6-1 with TRBJ2-7; 8 bases are shared with TRBD2. The CDR3 extends over 13 amino acids. The germline V gene has CDR1 MNHNS and CDR2 SASEGT. J lost 3 bases, V lost 6 bases, and 4 bases had no gene match. The CDR3 DNA sequence: TGTGCCAGCAGGATGACTAGCGTCTACGAGCAGTACTTC. Its translation: CASRMTSVYEQYF.

This clonotype was counted only a few times. The V and J genes are TRBV19 and TRBJ2-7; D could derive from TRBD1 or TRBD2 (5 bases each). The V gene's germline CDR1 is LNHDA and CDR2 SQIVND (reference sequence). Trimming took off 4 bases at V and 2 bases at J, with 15 bases between the two ends. The CDR3 extends over 15 amino acids. In DNA, the CDR3 is TGTGCCAGTAGTACCCCCGGGGCTGGGGCCTACGAGCAGTACTTC. Protein: CASSTPGAGAYEQYF.

The chain has TRBV10-3 and TRBJ2-3; 11 nucleotides line up with TRBD1. The CDR3 is 15 residues long. With V trimmed by 5 bases and J by 5 bases, 6 bases remained unmatched. The germline V gene encodes CDR1 ENHRY and CDR2 SYGVKD. The CDR3, as DNA: TGTGCCATCAGTCCGGACAGGGGGCGAGGAGATACGCAGTATTTT. Translating it yields CAISPDRGRGDTQYF.

There are many counts of this clonotype. The chain combines TRBV6-1 with TRBJ1-1; D is undetermined. Germline CDR1 reads MNHNS; CDR2 reads SASEGT. This CDR3 spans 14 amino acids. Trimming left V 6 bases short and J 1 base short, with 12 bases between. The CDR3 nucleotides are TGTGCCAGCAGGCCCGTGTCGACGAACACTGAAGCTTTCTTT. This sequence encodes CASRPVSTNTEAFF.